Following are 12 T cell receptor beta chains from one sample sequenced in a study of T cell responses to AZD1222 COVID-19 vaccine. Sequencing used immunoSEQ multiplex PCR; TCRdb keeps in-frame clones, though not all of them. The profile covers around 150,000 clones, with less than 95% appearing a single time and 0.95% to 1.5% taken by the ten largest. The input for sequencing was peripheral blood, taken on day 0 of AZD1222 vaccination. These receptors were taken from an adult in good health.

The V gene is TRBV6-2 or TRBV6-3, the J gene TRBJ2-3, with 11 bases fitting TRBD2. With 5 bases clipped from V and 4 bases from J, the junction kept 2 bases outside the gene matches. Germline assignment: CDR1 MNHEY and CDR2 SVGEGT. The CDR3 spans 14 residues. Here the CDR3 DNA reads TGTGCCAGCAGTGTAGCGGGAGGGCCAGATACGCAGTATTTT. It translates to CASSVAGGPDTQYF.

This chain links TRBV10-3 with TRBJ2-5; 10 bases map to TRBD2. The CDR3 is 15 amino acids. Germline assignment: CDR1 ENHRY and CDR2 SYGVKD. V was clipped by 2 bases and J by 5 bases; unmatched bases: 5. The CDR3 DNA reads TGTGCCATCAGTGAGCTAGCGGGGGTTTCGGAGACCCAGTACTTC. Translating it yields CAISELAGVSETQYF.

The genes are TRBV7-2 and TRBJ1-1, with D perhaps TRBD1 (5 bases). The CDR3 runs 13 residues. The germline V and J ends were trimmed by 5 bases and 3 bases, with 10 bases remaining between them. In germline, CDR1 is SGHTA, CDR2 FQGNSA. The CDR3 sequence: CASSLTGDTEAFF. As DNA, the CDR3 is TGTGCCAGCAGCCTCACAGGTGACACTGAAGCTTTCTTT. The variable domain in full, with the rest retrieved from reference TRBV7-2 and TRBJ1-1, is GAGVSQSPSNKVTEKGKDVELRCDPISGHTALYWYRQSLGQGLEFLIYFQGNSAPDKSGLPSDRFSAERTGGSVSTLTIQRTQQEDSAVYLCASSLTGDTEAFFGQGTRLTVV.

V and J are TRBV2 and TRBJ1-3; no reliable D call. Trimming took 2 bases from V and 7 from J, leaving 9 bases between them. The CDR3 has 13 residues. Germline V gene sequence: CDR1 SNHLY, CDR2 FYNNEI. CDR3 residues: CASSESLGNTIYF. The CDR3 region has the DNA TGTGCCAGCAGTGAATCTCTCGGGAACACCATATATTTT.

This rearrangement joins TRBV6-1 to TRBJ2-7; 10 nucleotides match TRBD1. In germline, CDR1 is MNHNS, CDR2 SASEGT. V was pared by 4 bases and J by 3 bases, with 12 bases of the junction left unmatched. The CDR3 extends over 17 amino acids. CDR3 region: CASSGMEPGQGYYEQYV. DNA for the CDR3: TGTGCCAGCAGTGGAATGGAGCCGGGACAGGGGTACTACGAGCAGTACGTC.

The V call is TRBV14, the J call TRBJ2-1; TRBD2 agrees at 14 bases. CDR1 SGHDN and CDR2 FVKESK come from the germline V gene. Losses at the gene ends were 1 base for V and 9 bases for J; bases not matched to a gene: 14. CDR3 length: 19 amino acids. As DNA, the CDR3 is TGTGCCAGCAGCCAAGTGAGCCAGACTAGCGGGGGGGCTTGGAGTGAGCAGTTCTTC. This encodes CASSQVSQTSGGAWSEQFF.

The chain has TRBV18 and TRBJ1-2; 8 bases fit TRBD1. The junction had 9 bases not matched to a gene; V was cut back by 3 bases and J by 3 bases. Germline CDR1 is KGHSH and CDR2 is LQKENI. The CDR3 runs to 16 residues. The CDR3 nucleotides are TGTGCCAGCTCACCCCAAGCAGGGGGCGCGCACTATGGCTACACCTTC. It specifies CASSPQAGGAHYGYTF.

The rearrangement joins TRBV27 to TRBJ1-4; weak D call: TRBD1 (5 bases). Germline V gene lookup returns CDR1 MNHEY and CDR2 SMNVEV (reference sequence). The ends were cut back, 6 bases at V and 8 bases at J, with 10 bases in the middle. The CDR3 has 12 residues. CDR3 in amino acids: CASRGVGEKLFF. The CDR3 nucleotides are TGTGCCAGCAGAGGGGTTGGGGAAAAACTGTTTTTT.

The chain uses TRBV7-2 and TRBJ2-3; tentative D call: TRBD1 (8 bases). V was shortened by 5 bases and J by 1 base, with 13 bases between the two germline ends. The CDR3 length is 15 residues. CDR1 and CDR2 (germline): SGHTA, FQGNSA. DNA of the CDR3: TGTGCCAGCAGCCTACAGGGGGGGGGCACAGATACGCAGTATTTT. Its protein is CASSLQGGGTDTQYF.

CDR3 DNA: TGTGCTAGTGGTTTCCGAAGGTCGAACACTGAAGCTTTCTTT. Amino acid sequence: CASGFRRSNTEAFF. This chain connects TRBV12-5 to TRBJ1-1; D is uncertain. Germline V gene sequence: CDR1 LGHNT, CDR2 FRNRAP. The length of the CDR3 is 14 residues. Trimming stripped 3 bases from V and 1 base from J, with 9 bases between.

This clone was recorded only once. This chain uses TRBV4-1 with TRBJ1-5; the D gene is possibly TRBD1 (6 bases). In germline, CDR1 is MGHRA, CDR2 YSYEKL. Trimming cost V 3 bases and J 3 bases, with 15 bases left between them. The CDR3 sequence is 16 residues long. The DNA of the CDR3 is TGCGCCAGCAGCCATGACCGGACAGCCACCAATCAGCCCCAGCATTTT. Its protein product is CASSHDRTATNQPQHF.

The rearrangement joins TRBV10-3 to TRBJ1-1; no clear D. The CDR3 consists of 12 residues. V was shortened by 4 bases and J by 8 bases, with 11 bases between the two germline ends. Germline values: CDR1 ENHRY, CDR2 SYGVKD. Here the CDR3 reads CAISGRTEEAFF. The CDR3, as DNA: TGTGCCATCAGTGGAAGGACGGAGGAAGCTTTCTTT.